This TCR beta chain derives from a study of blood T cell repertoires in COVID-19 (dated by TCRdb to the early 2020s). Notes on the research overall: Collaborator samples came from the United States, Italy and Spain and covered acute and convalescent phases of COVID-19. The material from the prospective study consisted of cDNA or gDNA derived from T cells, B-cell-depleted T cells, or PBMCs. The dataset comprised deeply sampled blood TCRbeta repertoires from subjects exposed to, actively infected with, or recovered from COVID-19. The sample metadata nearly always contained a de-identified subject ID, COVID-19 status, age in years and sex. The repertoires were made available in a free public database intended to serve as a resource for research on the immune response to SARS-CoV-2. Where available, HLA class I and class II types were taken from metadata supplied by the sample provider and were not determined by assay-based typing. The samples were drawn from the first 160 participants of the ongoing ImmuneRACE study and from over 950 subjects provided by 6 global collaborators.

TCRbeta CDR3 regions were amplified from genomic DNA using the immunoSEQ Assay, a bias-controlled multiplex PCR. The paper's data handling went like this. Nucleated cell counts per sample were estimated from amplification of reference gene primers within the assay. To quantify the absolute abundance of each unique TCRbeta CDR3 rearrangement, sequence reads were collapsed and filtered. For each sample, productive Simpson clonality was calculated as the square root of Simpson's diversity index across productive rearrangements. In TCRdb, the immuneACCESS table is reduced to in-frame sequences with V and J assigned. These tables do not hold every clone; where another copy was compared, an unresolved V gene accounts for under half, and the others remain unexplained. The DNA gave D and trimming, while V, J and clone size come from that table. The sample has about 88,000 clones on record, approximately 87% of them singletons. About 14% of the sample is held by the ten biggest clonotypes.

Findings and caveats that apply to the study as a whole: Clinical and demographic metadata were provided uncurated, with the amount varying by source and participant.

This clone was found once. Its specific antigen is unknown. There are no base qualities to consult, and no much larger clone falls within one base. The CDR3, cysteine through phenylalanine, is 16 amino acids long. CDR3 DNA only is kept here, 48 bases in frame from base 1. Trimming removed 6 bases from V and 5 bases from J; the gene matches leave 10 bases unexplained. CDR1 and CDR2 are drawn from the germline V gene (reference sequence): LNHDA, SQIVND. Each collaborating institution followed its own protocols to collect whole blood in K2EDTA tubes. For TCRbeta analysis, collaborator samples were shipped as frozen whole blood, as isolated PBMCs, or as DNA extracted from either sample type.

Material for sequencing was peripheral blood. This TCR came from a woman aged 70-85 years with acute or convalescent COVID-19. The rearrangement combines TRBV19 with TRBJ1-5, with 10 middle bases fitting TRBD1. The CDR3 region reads CASSSPDRGWYQPQHF. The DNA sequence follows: TGTGCCAGTAGCTCCCCGGACAGGGGGTGGTATCAGCCCCAGCATTTT.